What follows is one T cell receptor beta chain and its context. The data were taken from a study of blood T cell repertoires in COVID-19. The participants were between about 18 and 89 years old and came from about two dozen US areas. Cohort placement rested on clinical history that participants reported themselves. This CDR3 has 12 residues. Repertoires were generated with immunoSEQ multiplex PCR, while TCRdb's copy carries only in-frame clones and drops some. The sample contains 150,000 to 200,000 clones, roughly 82% of which appear only once. The TCR sequence derives from a woman in her fifties or sixties with acute COVID-19. This chain joins TRBV21-1 and TRBJ1-4. TRBV21-1 is a pseudogene segment. Specimen: PBMCs or T cells enriched from blood (not recorded which). The CDR3 bases are TGTGCCAGCAGCATGGAGGGAGAAAAACTGTTTTTT. It encodes CASSMEGEKLFF.